The clone carrying this T cell receptor (beta chain) was seen a handful of times. Its antigen is not known. This record comes from a study of blood T cells in healthy people across ages. Broader study findings: PBMC samples, being unsorted, prevented any conclusive comparison of naive and antigen-experienced cells.

A J-beta primer mix and a sample-barcoded 5' primer were used in a second PCR of roughly 7 to 12 cycles. Through a template-switch adaptor with 12 random nucleotides, each cDNA molecule received a tag. TCRdb independently ran MiXCR on the 5' RACE reads; one entry per CDR3 protein. The sample contains around 1.5 million distinct CDR3 sequences, 42% of which appear only once. Germline-derived CDR1 and CDR2 are DFQATT and SNEGSKA (reference sequence). The length of the CDR3 is 16 residues. Losses at the gene ends were 3 bases for V and 8 bases for J; bases not matched to a gene: 12. The chain employs TRBV20-1 and TRBJ2-7; 14 nucleotides align to TRBD2. This receptor was taken from a woman under 30 in good health. The sample taken for sequencing was blood. CDR3 DNA sequence: TGCAGTGCTAGCCAAGGGACTAGCGGGGGAGTTACGAAGCAGTACTTC. Its translation: CSASQGTSGGVTKQYF.